The rows below give T cell receptor beta chains drawn from one sample of a study of T cells in Graves' hyperthyroidism and ophthalmopathy. One entry per CDR3 protein results from TCRdb running MiXCR on the multiplex PCR reads. The sample lists some 200,000 distinct CDR3 sequences; roughly 17% were seen once. Sequenced input: blood. Receptors originate from a woman aged 50 to 60 with Graves' hyperthyroidism. Both conserved end residues are part of each CDR3. D genes are given only for firm matches. Clone size is stated in some rows and not others, as once, few, many or a class when expanded.

j_gene | v_gene | d_gene | abundance | CDR3nt | CDR3aa
TRBJ1-4 | TRBV6-1 | . | . | TGTGCCAGCAGTGAAAGCAGCCAAGGGGGAAAACTGTTTTTT | CASSESSQGGKLFF
TRBJ2-3 | TRBV11-1 | TRBD2 | . | TGTGCCAGCAGCCGGACTAGCGGAACCGCCACAGATACGCAGTATTTT | CASSRTSGTATDTQYF
TRBJ2-7 | TRBV7-9 | . | many | TGTGCCAGCAGCGCACAGGGTTACGAGCAGTACTTC | CASSAQGYEQYF
TRBJ2-2 | TRBV11-2 | . | . | TGTGCCAGCAGCTTAAAGGGACTTACGAACACCGGGGAGCTGTTTTTT | CASSLKGLTNTGELFF
TRBJ2-2 | TRBV7-9 | . | many | TGTGCCAGCAGGAATCGGGCTTCCTCGAACACCGGGGAGCTGTTTTTT | CASRNRASSNTGELFF
TRBJ2-1 | TRBV29-1 | TRBD2 | many | TGCAGCGGGGCGACTAGCGGGATGTTCGATGAGCAGTTCTTC | CSGATSGMFDEQFF
TRBJ2-7 | TRBV6-2/TRBV6-3 | TRBD1 | . | TGTGCCAGCCAATTCTCGGGACAGAGCTACGAGCAGTACTTC | CASQFSGQSYEQYF
TRBJ1-1 | TRBV18 | . | many | TGTGCCAGCTCACCCATACAGGGTTCGCTTGAAGCTTTCTTT | CASSPIQGSLEAFF
TRBJ2-7 | TRBV7-9 | . | many | TGTGCCAGCACCGAACTTACCTACGAGCAGTACTTC | CASTELTYEQYF
TRBJ2-1 | TRBV3-1 | . | . | TGTGCCAGCAGCCAAGATGGGGCGAGCTCCTACAATGAGCAGTTCTTC | CASSQDGASSYNEQFF
TRBJ1-2 | TRBV13 | . | many | TGTGCCAGCAGCGAAGTTATGGGACTGAAAGGAGGCTACACCTTC | CASSEVMGLKGGYTF
TRBJ2-1 | TRBV3-1 | . | many | TGTGCCAGCAGCCAACTTAACTACGGTGAGCAGTTCTTC | CASSQLNYGEQFF
TRBJ2-1 | TRBV11-3 | TRBD1 | many | TGTGCCAGCAGGAACCCGGGACAGCAGTACAATGAGCAGTTCTTC | CASRNPGQQYNEQFF
TRBJ2-7 | TRBV19 | . | few | TGTGCCAGTAGTACCCTGGAGGGAGCCAGGTACGAGCAGTACTTC | CASSTLEGARYEQYF
TRBJ2-7 | TRBV6-1 | TRBD2 | many | TGTGCCAGCAGCCAGACTAGCGCACTTTATCTAAATACCTACGAGCAGTACTTC | CASSQTSALYLNTYEQYF
TRBJ2-7 | TRBV30 | . | once | TGTGCCTGGATTCCAGGGGACCACGAGCAGTACTTC | CAWIPGDHEQYF
TRBJ2-1 | TRBV27 | TRBD2 | . | TGTGCCAGCAGTTCCTATGGGACTAGCGGGTACGAGCAGTTCTTC | CASSSYGTSGYEQFF
TRBJ2-2 | TRBV9 | . | . | TGTGCCAGCGGTCCGGCCACCGGGGAGCTGTTTTTT | CASGPATGELFF
TRBJ1-5 | TRBV5-1 | . | . | TGCGCCAGCAGCCCCGGTGGAGGAAATCAGCCCCAGCATTTT | CASSPGGGNQPQHF
TRBJ2-7 | TRBV24-1 | . | once | TGTGCCACCAGTGATTCGTCCATTGCCGAGCAGTACTTC | CATSDSSIAEQYF
TRBJ2-7 | TRBV20-1 | . | many | TGCAGTGCTAGAGATTTGGGGGGCGGGTACGAGCAGTACTTC | CSARDLGGGYEQYF
TRBJ2-2 | TRBV9 | TRBD2 | . | TGTGCCAGCAGTCATAAGCGGGAGGGCACCGGGGAGCTGTTTTTT | CASSHKREGTGELFF
TRBJ2-3 | TRBV24-1 | . | many | TGTGCCACCAGTGACCGGGGGCTAGTGGGAGATACGCAGTATTTT | CATSDRGLVGDTQYF
TRBJ2-2 | TRBV19 | TRBD1 | few | TGTGCCAGTAGTATCAGGACAGGGGGCACCGGGGAGCTGTTTTTT | CASSIRTGGTGELFF
TRBJ1-1 | TRBV27 | . | many | TGTGCCAGCATACTCGGAGGACTGTCCATGAACACTGAAGCTTTCTTT | CASILGGLSMNTEAFF